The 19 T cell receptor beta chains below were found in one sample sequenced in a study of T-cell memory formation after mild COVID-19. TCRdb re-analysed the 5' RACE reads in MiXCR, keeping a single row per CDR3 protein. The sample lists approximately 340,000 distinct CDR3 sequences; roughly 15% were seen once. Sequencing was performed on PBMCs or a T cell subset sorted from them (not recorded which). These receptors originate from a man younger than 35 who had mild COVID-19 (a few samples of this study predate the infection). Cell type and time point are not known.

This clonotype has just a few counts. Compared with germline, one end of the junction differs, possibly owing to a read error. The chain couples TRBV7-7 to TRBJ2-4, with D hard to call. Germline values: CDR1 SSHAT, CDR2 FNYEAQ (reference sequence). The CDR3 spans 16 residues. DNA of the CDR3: TGTGCTAGCAGCTTAGTCCTAGAATTAGCCAAAAACATTCAGTACTTC. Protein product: CASSLVLELAKNIQYF.

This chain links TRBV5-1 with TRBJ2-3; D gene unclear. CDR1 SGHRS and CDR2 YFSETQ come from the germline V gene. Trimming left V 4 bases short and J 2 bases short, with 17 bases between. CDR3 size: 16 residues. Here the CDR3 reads CASSQGRERVTDTQYF. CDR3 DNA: TGCGCCAGCAGCCAAGGCAGAGAGAGAGTCACAGATACGCAGTATTTT.

Here the CDR3 reads CASSLVGAQGSGNTIYF. The CDR3, as DNA: TGTGCCAGCAGCTTAGTAGGGGCTCAGGGATCTGGAAACACCATATATTTT. V usage is TRBV7-6 and J usage is TRBJ1-3, with D maybe TRBD1 (5 bases). Germline V CDR1 and CDR2: SGHVS, FNYEAQ. This CDR3 contains 17 residues. The V gene lost 1 base and the J gene lost 1 base, with 14 bases spanning the gap.

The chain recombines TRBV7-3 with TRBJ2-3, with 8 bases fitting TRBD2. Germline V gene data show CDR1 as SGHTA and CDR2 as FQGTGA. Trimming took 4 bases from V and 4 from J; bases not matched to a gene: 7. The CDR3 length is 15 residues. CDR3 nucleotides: TGTGCCAGCAGCTCCCGCGGACTAGCCTCAGATACGCAGTATTTT. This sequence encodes CASSSRGLASDTQYF.

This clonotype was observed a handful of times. The CDR3 spells CASSADIQETQYF. In DNA, the CDR3 is TGTGCCAGCTCAGCGGACATCCAGGAGACCCAGTACTTC. The chain is built from TRBV18 and TRBJ2-5; the D gene is possibly TRBD1 (5 bases). The CDR3 has 13 residues. The germline V gene has CDR1 KGHSH and CDR2 LQKENI. V gave up 5 bases and J gave up 5 bases, with 12 bases separating them.

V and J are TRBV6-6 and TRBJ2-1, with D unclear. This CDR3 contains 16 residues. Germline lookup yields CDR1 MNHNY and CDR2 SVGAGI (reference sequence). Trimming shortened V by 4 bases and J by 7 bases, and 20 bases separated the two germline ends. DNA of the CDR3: TGTGCCAGCAGTTCCCTGGCCCTAGTTTCTAGTAATGAGCAGTTCTTC. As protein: CASSSLALVSSNEQFF.

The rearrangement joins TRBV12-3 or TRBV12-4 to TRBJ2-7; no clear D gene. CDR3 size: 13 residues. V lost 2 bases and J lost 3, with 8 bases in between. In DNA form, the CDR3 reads TGTGCCAGCAGTTTAAAGAATGGCTACGAGCAGTACTTC. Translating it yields CASSLKNGYEQYF.

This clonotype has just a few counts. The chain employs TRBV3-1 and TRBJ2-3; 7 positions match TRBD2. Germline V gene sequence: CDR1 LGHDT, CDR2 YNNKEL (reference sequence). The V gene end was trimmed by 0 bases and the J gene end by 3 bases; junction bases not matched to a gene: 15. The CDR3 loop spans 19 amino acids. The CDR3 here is CASSQDASGMDVWTDTQYF. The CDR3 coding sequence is TGTGCCAGCAGCCAAGACGCTAGCGGAATGGATGTGTGGACAGATACGCAGTATTTT.

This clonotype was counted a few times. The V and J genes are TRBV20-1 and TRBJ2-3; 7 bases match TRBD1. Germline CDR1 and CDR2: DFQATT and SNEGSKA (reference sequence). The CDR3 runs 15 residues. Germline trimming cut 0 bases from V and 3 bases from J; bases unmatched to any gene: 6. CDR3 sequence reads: CSARDQRGPTDTQYF. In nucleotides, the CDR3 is TGCAGTGCTAGAGACCAGAGGGGGCCAACAGATACGCAGTATTTT.

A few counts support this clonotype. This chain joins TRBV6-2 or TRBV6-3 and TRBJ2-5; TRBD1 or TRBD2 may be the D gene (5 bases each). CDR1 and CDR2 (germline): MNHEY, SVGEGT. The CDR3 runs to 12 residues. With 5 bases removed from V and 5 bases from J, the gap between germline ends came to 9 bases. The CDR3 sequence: CASSGGAETQYF. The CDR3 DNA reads TGTGCCAGCAGTGGGGGAGCCGAGACCCAGTACTTC.

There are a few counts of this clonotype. CDR3 bases: TGTGCCAGCACTCTAGCGGGAGCTGAAGGCTACACCTTC. Amino acids: CASTLAGAEGYTF. The chain is built from TRBV7-9 and TRBJ1-2; D not certain. Germline V gene data show CDR1 as SEHNR and CDR2 as FQNEAQ (reference sequence). The V end was cut by 7 bases, the J end by 8 bases, with 17 bases between. The CDR3 spans 13 residues.

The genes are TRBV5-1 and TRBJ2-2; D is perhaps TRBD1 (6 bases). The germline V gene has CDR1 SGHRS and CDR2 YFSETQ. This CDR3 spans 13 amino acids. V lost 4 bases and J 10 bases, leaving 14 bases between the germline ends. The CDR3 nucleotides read TGCGCCAGCAGCATACAGGGCCCCGAGGAGCTGTTTTTT. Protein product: CASSIQGPEELFF.

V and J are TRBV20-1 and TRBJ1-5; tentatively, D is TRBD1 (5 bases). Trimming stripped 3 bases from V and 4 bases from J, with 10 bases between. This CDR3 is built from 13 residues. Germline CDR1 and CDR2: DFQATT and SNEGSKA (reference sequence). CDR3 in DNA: TGCAGTGCTAGTGCTGAGGGGAATCAGCCCCAGCATTTT. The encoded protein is CSASAEGNQPQHF.

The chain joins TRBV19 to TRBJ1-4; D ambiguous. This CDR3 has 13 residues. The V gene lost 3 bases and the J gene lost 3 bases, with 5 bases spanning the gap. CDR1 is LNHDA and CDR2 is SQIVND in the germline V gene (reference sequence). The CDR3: CASSIWANEKLFF. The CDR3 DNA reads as TGTGCCAGTAGTATTTGGGCTAATGAAAAACTGTTTTTT.

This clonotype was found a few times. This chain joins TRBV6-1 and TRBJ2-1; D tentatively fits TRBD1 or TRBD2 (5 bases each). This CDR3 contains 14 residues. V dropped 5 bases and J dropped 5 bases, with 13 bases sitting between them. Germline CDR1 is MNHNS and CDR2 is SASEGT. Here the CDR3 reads CASSPGRVDNEQFF. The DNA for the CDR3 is TGTGCCAGCAGTCCGGGACGAGTGGACAATGAGCAGTTCTTC.

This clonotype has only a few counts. The CDR3 is CASSSGGGLNEQFF. The CDR3 region has the DNA TGTGCCAGCAGCTCCGGCGGGGGCCTCAATGAGCAGTTCTTC. The chain is built from TRBV7-8 and TRBJ2-1, with D tentatively TRBD2 (7 bases). The CDR3 consists of 14 residues. With 4 bases removed from V and 6 bases from J, the gap between germline ends came to 13 bases. Looked up from germline, CDR1 is SGHVS and CDR2 is FQNEAQ. The entire variable domain, with the rest obtained from reference TRBV7-8 and TRBJ2-1, is as follows: GAGVSQSPRYKVAKRGQDVALRCDPISGHVSLFWYQQALGQGPEFLTYFQNEAQLDKSGLPSDRFFAERPEGSVSTLKIQRTQQEDSAVYLCASSSGGGLNEQFFGPGTRLTVL.

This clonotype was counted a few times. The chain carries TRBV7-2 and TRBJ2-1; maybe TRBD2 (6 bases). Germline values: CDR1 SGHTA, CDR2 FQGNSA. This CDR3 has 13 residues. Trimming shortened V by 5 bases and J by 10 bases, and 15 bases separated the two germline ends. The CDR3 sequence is CASSKSQGGEQFF. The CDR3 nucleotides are TGTGCCAGCAGCAAATCGCAGGGAGGAGAGCAGTTCTTC.

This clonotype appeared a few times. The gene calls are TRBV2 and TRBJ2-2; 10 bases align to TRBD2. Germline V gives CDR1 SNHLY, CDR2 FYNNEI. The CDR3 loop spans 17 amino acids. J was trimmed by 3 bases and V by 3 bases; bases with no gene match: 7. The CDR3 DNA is TGTGCCAGCAGTGATCGGGTAGCGGGGGGCTACACCGGGGAGCTGTTTTTT. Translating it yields CASSDRVAGGYTGELFF.

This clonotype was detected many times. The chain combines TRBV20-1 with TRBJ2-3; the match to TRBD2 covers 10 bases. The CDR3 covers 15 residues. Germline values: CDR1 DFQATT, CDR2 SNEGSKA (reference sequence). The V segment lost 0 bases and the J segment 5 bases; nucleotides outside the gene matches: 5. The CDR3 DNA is TGCAGTGCTAGAGATGAGCGGGGGGGCAAAGATACGCAGTATTTT. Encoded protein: CSARDERGGKDTQYF.